This TCR beta chain stems from a study of cytomegalovirus exposure and HLA in healthy donors. Study in general: From 150 million to 200 million T cells, an earlier analysis saw approximately 110 million unique TCR beta sequences.

Vbeta (60) and Jbeta (13) primers were used in the PCR. Sequenced by immunoSEQ multiplex PCR; TCRdb stores in-frame clones only, minus some. Reported are 200,000 or so clones; the ten largest clones contain around 0.74%. General study results and limits: Cytomegalovirus status was reportedly diagnosed by the classifier with high specificity and sensitivity. The authors confirmed in vitro that three CMV-associated chains were specific for CMV antigens.

Turning to this clone: Its antigen is as yet unknown.

It was healthy bone marrow donors who served as donors. The length of the CDR3 is 15 residues. V lost 6 bases to trimming and J lost 2 bases, with 13 bases between them. Per germline, CDR1 MNHEY and CDR2 SMNVEV (reference sequence). Sequenced sample: PBMCs. The TCR sequence derives from a boy between 5 and 17 years old in good health and CMV-seronegative. The chain is built from TRBV27 and TRBJ1-4; perhaps TRBD1 as D (5 bases). The CDR3 reads CASRRGARTNEKLFF. CDR3 sequence (DNA): TGTGCCAGCAGACGTGGGGCACGGACTAATGAAAAACTGTTTTTT.